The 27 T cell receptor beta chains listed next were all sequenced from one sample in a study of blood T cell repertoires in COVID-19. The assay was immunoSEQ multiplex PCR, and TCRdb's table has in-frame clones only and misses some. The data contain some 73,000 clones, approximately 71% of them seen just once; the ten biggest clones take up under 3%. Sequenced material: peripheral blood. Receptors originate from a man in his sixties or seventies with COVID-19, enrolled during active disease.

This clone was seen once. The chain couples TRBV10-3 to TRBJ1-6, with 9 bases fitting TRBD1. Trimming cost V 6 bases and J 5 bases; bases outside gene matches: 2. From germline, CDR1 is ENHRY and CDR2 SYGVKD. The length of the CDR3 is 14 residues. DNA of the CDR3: TGTGCCATCAGGACAGGGGGAGATAATTCACCCCTCCACTTT. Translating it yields CAIRTGGDNSPLHF.

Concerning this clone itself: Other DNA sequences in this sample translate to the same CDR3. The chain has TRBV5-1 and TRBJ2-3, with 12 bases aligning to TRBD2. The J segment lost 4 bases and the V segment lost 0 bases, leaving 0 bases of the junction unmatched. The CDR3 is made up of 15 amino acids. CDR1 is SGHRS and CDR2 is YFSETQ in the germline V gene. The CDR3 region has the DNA TGCGCCAGCAGCTTGGGACTAGCGGGAGCAGATACGCAGTATTTT. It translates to CASSLGLAGADTQYF.

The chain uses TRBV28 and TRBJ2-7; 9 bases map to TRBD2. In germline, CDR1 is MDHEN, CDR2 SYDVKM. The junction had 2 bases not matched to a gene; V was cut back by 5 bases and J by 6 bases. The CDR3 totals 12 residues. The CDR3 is CASSLTSGEQYF. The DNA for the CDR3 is TGTGCCAGCAGTCTGACTAGCGGCGAGCAGTACTTC.

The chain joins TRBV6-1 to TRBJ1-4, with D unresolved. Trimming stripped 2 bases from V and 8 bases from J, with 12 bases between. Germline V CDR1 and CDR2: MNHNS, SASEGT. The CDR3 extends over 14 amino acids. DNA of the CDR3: TGTGCCAGCAGTGAATTTCCGGGAGTAGAAAAACTGTTTTTT. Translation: CASSEFPGVEKLFF.

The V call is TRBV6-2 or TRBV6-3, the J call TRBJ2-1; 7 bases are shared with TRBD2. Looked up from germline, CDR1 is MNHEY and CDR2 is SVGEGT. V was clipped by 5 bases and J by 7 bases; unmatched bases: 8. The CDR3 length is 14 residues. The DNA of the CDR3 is TGTGCCAGCAGTGGCGGGAGTTACACGAATGAGCAGTTCTTC. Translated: CASSGGSYTNEQFF.

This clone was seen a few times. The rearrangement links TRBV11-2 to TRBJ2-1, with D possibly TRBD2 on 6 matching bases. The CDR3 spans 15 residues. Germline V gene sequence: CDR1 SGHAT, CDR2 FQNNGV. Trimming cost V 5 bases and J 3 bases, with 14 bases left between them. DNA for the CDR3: TGTGCCAGCAGCCTCGTTACGGGAGTCTACAATGAGCAGTTCTTC. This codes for CASSLVTGVYNEQFF. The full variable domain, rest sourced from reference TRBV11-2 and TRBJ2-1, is EAGVAQSPRYKIIEKRQSVAFWCNPISGHATLYWYQQILGQGPKLLIQFQNNGVVDDSQLPKDRFSAERLKGVDSTLKIQPAKLEDSAVYLCASSLVTGVYNEQFFGPGTRLTVL.

CDR3 nucleotides: TGTGCCAGCAGCAGACAGGGAAGGGGAAACACCATATATTTT. This sequence encodes CASSRQGRGNTIYF. The chain employs TRBV6-5 and TRBJ1-3; 7 bases map to TRBD1. Per germline, CDR1 MNHEY and CDR2 SVGAGI. The V gene end was trimmed by 6 bases and the J gene end by 4 bases; junction bases not matched to a gene: 6. CDR3 length equals 14 residues.

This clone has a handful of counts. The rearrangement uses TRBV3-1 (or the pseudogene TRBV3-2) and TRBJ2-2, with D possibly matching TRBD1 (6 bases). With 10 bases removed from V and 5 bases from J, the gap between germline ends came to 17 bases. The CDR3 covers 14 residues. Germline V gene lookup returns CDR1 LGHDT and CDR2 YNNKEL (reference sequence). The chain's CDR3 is CATGVAPDTGELFF. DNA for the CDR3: TGTGCCACAGGGGTAGCTCCGGATACCGGGGAGCTGTTTTTT.

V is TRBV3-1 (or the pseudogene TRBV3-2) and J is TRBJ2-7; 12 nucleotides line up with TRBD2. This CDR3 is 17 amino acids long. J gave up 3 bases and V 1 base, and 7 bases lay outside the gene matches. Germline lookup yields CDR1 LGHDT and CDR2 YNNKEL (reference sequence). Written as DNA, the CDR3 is TGTGCCAGCAGCCAAGCCCCTCCGGGACTAGCGGGCTACGAGCAGTACTTC. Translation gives CASSQAPPGLAGYEQYF.

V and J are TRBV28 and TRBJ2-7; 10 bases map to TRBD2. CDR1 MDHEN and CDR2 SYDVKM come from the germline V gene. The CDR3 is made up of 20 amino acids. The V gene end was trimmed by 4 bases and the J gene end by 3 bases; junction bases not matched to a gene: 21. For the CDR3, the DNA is TGTGCCAGCAGTTCTTTTTTCGATAATGCCCTAGCGGGAGATTTCTACGAGCAGTACTTC. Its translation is CASSSFFDNALAGDFYEQYF. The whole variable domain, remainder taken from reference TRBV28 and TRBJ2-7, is DVKVTQSSRYLVKRTGEKVFLECVQDMDHENMFWYRQDPGLGLRLIYFSYDVKMKEKGDIPEGYSVSREKKERFSLILESASTNQTSMYLCASSSFFDNALAGDFYEQYFGPGTRLTVT.

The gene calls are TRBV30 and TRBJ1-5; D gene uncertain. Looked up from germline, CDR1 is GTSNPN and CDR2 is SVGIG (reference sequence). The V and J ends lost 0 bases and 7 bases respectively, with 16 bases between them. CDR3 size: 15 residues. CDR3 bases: TGTGCCTGGAGTGTACGCGGGTCTCGGAGCCAGCCCCAGCATTTT. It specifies CAWSVRGSRSQPQHF.

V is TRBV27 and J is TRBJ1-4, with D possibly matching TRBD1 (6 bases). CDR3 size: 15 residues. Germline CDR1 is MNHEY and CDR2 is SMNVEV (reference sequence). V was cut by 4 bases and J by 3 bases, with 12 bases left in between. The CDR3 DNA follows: TGTGCCAGCAGTTACACGGGACATCCTAATGAAAAACTGTTTTTT. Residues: CASSYTGHPNEKLFF.

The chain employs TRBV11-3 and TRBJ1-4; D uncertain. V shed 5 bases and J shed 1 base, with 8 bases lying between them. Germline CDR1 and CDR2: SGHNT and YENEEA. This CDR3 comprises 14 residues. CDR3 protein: CASSLEGTNEKLFF. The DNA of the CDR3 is TGTGCCAGCAGCCTTGAGGGAACTAATGAAAAACTGTTTTTT.

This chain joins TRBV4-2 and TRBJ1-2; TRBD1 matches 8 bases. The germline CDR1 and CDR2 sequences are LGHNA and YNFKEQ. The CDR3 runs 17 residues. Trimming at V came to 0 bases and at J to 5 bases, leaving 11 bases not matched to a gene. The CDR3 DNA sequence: TGTGCCAGCAGCCAAGATAACGGACAGGGTGAACAATATGGCTACACCTTC. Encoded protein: CASSQDNGQGEQYGYTF.

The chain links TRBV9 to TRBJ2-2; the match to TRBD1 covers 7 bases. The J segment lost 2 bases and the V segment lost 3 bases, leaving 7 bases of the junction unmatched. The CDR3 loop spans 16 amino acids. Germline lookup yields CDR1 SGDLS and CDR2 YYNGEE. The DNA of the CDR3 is TGTGCCAGCAGCGGTTCGGGACAGATAAACACCGGGGAGCTGTTTTTT. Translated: CASSGSGQINTGELFF.

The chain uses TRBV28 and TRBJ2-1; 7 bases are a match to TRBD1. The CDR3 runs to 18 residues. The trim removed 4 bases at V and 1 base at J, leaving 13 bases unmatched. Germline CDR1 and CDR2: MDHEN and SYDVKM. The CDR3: CASSSNRLSRGSYNEQFF. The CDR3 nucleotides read TGTGCCAGCAGTTCAAACCGCCTTAGCAGGGGGTCCTACAATGAGCAGTTCTTC.

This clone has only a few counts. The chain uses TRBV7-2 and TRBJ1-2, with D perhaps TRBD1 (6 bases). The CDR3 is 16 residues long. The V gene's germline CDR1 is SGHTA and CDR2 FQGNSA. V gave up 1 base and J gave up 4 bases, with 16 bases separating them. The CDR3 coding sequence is TGTGCCAGCAGCTTAGTATTCCAGGCAGGGGTCTATGGCTACACCTTC. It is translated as CASSLVFQAGVYGYTF.

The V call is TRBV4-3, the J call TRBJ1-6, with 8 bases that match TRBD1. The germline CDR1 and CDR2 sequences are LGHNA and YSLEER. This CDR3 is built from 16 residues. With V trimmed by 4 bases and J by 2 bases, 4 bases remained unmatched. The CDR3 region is CASSLRQGPYNSPLHF. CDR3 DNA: TGCGCCAGCAGCCTCCGACAGGGGCCCTATAATTCACCCCTCCACTTT.

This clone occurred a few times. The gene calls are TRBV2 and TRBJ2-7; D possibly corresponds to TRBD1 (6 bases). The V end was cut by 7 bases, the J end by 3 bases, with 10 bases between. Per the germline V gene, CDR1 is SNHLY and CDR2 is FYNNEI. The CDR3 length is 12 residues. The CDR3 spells CASTGTHYEQYF. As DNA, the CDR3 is TGTGCCAGCACCGGGACACACTACGAGCAGTACTTC.

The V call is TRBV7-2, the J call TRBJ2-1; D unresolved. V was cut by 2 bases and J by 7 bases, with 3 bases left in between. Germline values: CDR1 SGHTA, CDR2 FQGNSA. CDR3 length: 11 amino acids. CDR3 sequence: CASSLTNEQFF. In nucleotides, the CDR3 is TGTGCCAGCAGCTTAACTAATGAGCAGTTCTTC. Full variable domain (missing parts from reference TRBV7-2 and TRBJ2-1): GAGVSQSPSNKVTEKGKDVELRCDPISGHTALYWYRQSLGQGLEFLIYFQGNSAPDKSGLPSDRFSAERTGGSVSTLTIQRTQQEDSAVYLCASSLTNEQFFGPGTRLTVL.

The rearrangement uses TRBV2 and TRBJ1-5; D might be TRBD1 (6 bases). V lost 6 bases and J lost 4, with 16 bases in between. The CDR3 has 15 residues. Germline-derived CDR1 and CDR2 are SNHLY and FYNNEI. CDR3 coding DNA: TGTGCCAGCAGAGCAATGGGAGGGGGGAATCAGCCCCAGCATTTT. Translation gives CASRAMGGGNQPQHF.

Written as DNA, the CDR3 is TGTGCCAGCAGCGGAGGGCGGACAGGGGGGGACCTAGGTCCAGAGACCCAGTACTTC. Residues: CASSGGRTGGDLGPETQYF. The chain employs TRBV5-4 and TRBJ2-5; 10 nucleotides agree with TRBD1. This CDR3 contains 19 residues. V gave up 4 bases and J gave up 4 bases; unmatched junction bases: 19. Germline lookup yields CDR1 SGHNT and CDR2 YYREEE (reference sequence).

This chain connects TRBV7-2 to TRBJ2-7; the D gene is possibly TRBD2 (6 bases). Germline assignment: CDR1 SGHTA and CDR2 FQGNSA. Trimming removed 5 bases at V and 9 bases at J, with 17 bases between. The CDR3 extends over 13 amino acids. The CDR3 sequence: CASSLDMGGGQYF. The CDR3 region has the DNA TGTGCCAGCAGCCTCGATATGGGGGGTGGGCAGTACTTC.

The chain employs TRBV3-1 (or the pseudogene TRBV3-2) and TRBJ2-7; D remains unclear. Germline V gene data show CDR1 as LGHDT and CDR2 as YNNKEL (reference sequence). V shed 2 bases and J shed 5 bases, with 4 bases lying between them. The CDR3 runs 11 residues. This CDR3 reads CASSQSDEQYF. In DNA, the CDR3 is TGTGCCAGCAGCCAATCAGACGAGCAGTACTTC.

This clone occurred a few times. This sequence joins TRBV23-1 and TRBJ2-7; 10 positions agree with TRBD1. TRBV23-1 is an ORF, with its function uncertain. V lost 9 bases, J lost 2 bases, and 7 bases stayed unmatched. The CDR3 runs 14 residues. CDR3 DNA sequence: TGCGCCAGGATCCGGGACAGGGGTACCTACGAGCAGTACTTC. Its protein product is CARIRDRGTYEQYF.

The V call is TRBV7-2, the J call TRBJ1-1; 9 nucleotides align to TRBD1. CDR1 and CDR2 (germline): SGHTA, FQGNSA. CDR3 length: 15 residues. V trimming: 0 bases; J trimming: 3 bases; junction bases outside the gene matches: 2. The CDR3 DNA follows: TGTGCCAGCAGCTTAGCGACAGGGGGATACACTGAAGCTTTCTTT. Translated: CASSLATGGYTEAFF.

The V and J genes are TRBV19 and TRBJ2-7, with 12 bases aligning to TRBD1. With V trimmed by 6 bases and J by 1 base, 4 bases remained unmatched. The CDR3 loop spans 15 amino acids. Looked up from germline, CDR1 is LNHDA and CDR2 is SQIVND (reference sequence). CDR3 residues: CASRLGQGASYEQYF. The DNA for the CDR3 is TGTGCCAGTAGGCTGGGACAGGGGGCGTCCTACGAGCAGTACTTC.